The clone carrying this T cell receptor (beta chain) showed up just a few times. Its matching antigen is unknown. Using RNA transcripts as the source, TCR beta CDR3 regions were amplified. In the first-round RT-PCR of the TCR CDR3, the HTBI primer set was used. MiXCR, applied by TCRdb to the multiplex PCR reads, yields one record per CDR3 protein. The sample shows about 720,000 distinct CDR3 sequences, roughly a sixth of them seen only once. The data belong to a study of T cells in Graves' hyperthyroidism and ophthalmopathy. Clinical symptoms, serum thyroxine, TRAb, thyroid ultrasound and orbital computed tomography informed diagnoses. At first hyperthyroidism diagnosis, before any ophthalmopathy symptoms, the blood sample was collected. Overall study results and limits: Ophthalmopathy prediction by the model preceded onset by a median about 6.8 months.

Trimming removed 6 bases at V and 4 bases at J, with 15 bases between. The CDR3 has 14 amino acids. Looked up from germline, CDR1 is MNHNS and CDR2 is SASEGT. This TCR was recovered from a woman aged 50 to 60 with Graves' hyperthyroidism that later progressed to Graves' ophthalmopathy. The rearrangement links TRBV6-1 to TRBJ1-1, with D possibly matching TRBD1 (5 bases). Specimen: blood. The CDR3 region has the DNA TGTGCCAGCAGGATCAGGGTTGTCGGCACTGAAGCTTTCTTT. This sequence encodes CASRIRVVGTEAFF.